This TCR beta chain was recovered during a study of shared clonotypes between healthy human individuals. Study-level results: Represented genetic and exposure-history diversity was restricted by having few donors. Clonotype sharing across several donors was observed for roughly 5% of naive CD4 clonotypes. Clonotypes shared by all four sorted-subset donors had higher generation probabilities than non-shared clonotypes.

Germline V gene data show CDR1 as SGHDT and CDR2 as YYEEEE. CDR3 length equals 12 residues. The ends were cut back, 0 bases at V and 7 bases at J, with 8 bases in the middle. Sorted-subset replicate PCRs used approximately 180 ng of genomic DNA. This amount corresponded to 30,000 to 35,000 T cell genomes. The repertoire was sequenced with immunoSEQ multiplex PCR; TCRdb's copy has only in-frame clones and lacks some. The sample has more than 2 million clones; roughly 94% are singletons. About this clone: As yet, its antigen is unknown.

V usage is TRBV5-6 and J usage is TRBJ2-7; D uncertain. Sequenced input: naive CD4+ T cells sorted from blood. The subset here: CD45RA+ positively selected. This sequence originates from a man aged 18-30 years in good health. The CDR3 nucleotides are TGTGCCAGCAGCTTGGGGTACAAGGAGCAGTACTTC. It encodes CASSLGYKEQYF.